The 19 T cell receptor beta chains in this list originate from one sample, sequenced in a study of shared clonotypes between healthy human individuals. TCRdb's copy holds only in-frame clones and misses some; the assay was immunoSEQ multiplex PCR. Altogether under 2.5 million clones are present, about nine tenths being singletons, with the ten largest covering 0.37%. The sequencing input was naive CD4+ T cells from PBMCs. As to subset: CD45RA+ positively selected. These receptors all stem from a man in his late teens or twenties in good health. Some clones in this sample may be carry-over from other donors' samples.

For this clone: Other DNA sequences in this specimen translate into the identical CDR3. CDR3 protein: CASSSRLADSYNEQFF. Written as DNA, the CDR3 is TGTGCCAGCAGTTCTCGCCTAGCGGATTCCTACAATGAGCAGTTCTTC. This chain connects TRBV6-5 to TRBJ2-1; 7 nucleotides match TRBD2. The CDR3 is 16 amino acids. Germline V gene lookup returns CDR1 MNHEY and CDR2 SVGAGI. Losses at the gene ends were 4 bases for V and 1 base for J; bases not matched to a gene: 7.

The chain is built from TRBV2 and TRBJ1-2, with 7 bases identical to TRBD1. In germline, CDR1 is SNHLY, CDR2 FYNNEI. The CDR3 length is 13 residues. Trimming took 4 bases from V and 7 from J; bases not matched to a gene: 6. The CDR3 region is CASSAEGALGYTF. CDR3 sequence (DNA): TGTGCCAGCAGTGCGGAGGGGGCGCTTGGCTACACCTTC.

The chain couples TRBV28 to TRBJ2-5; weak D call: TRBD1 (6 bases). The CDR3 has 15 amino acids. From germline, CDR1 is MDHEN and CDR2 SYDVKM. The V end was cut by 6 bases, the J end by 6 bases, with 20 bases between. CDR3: CASSQEQGSRQTQYF. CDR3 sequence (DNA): TGTGCCAGCAGCCAAGAACAGGGCAGTCGTCAGACCCAGTACTTC. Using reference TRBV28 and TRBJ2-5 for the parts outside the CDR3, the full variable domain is DVKVTQSSRYLVKRTGEKVFLECVQDMDHENMFWYRQDPGLGLRLIYFSYDVKMKEKGDIPEGYSVSREKKERFSLILESASTNQTSMYLCASSQEQGSRQTQYFGPGTRLLVL.

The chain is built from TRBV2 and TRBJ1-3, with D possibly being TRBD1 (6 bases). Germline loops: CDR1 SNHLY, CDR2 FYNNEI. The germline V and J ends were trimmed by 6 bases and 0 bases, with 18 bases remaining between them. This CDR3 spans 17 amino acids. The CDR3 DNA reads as TGTGCCAGCAGACCACAGGGTGGGGCCCTCTCTGGAAACACCATATATTTT. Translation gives CASRPQGGALSGNTIYF.

Written as DNA, the CDR3 is TGTGCCAGCAGTTCCTCGGACCGAGATACGCAGTATTTT. It translates to CASSSSDRDTQYF. This chain joins TRBV28 and TRBJ2-3, with D hard to call. Trimming left V 4 bases short and J 5 bases short, with 10 bases between. This CDR3 region has 13 residues. Germline V gives CDR1 MDHEN, CDR2 SYDVKM.

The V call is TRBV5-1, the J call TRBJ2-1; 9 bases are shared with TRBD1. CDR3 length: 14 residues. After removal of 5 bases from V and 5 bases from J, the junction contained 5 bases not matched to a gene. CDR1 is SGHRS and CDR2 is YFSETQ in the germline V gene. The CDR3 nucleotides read TGCGCCAGCAGTACAGGGGGCCCCAACAATGAGCAGTTCTTC. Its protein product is CASSTGGPNNEQFF.

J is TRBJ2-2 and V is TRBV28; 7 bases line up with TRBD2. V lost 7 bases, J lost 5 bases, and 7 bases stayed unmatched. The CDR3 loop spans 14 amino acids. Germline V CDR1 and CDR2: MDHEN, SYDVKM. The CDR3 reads CASNFREATGELFF. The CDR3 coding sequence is TGTGCCAGCAATTTCCGGGAGGCAACCGGGGAGCTGTTTTTT.

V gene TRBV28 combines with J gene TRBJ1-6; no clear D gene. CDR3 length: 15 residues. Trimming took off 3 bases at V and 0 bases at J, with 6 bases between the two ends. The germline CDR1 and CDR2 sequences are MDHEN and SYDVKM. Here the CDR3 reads CASSFRSSYNSPLHF. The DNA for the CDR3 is TGTGCCAGCAGTTTCAGGAGCTCCTATAATTCACCCCTCCACTTT.

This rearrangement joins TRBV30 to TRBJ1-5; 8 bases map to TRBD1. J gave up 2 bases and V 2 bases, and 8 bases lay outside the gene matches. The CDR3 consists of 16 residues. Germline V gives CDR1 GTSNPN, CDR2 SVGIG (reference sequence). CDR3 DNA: TGTGCCTGGAGTACCCAGGGGGCGGGTGGCAATCAGCCCCAGCATTTT. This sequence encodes CAWSTQGAGGNQPQHF.

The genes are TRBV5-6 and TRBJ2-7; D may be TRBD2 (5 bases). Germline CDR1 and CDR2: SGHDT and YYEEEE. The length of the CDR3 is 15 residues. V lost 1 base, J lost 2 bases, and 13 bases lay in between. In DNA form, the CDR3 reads TGTGCCAGCAGCTTGTGGCGGGTGAGAGCCTACGAGCAGTACTTC. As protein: CASSLWRVRAYEQYF. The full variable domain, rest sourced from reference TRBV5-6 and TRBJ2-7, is DAGVTQSPTHLIKTRGQQVTLRCSPKSGHDTVSWYQQALGQGPQFIFQYYEEEERQRGNFPDRFSGHQFPNYSSELNVNALLLGDSALYLCASSLWRVRAYEQYFGPGTRLTVT.

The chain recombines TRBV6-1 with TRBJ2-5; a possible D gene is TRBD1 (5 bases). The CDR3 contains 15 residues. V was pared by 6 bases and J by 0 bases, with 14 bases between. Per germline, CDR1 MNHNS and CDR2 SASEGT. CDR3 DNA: TGTGCCAGCAGATCTTATACAGGTTACCAAGAGACCCAGTACTTC. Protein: CASRSYTGYQETQYF.

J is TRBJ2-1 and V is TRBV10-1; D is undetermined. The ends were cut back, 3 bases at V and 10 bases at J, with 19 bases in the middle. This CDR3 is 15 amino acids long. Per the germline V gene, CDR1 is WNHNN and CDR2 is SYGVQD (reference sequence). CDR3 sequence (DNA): TGCGCCAGCAGTGATGCCCCCCGAGTACCCAGCGAGCAGTTCTTC. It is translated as CASSDAPRVPSEQFF.

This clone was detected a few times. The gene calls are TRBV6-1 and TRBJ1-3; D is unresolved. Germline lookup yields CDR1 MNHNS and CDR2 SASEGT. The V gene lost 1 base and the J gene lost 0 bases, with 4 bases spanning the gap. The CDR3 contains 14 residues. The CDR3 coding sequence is TGTGCCAGCAGTGAAGGGGTCTCTGGAAACACCATATATTTT. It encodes CASSEGVSGNTIYF.

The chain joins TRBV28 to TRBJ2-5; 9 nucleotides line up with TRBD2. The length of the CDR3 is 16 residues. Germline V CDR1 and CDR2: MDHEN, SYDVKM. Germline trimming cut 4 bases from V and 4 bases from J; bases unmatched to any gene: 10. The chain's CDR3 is CASSSGTSSVIETQYF. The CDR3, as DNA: TGTGCCAGCAGTTCCGGGACTAGCAGTGTAATAGAGACCCAGTACTTC.

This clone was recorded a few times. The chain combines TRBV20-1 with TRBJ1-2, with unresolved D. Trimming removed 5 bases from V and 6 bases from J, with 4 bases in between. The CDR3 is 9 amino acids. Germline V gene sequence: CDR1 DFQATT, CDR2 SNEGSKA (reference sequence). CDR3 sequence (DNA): TGCAGTGCTCAGGATGGCTACACCTTC. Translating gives CSAQDGYTF.

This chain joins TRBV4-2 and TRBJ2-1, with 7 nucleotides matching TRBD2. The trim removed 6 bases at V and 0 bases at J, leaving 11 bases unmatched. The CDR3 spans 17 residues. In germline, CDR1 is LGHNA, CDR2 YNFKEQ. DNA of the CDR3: TGTGCCAGCAGTCCAGGACTAGTCGGGTTCTCCTACAATGAGCAGTTCTTC. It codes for CASSPGLVGFSYNEQFF.

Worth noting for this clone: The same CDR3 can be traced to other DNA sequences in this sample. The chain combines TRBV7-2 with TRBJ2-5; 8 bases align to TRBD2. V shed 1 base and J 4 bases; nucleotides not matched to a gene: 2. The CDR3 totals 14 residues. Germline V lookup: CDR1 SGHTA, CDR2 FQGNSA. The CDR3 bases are TGTGCCAGCAGCTTAGGGCTAGCGGGAGAGACCCAGTACTTC. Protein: CASSLGLAGETQYF.

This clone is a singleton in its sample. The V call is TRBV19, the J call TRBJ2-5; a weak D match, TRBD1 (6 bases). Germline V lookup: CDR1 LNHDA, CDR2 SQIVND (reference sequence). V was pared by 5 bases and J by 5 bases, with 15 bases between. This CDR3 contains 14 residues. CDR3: CASSLTGNGETQYF. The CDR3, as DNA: TGTGCCAGTAGTTTAACAGGGAACGGCGAGACCCAGTACTTC.

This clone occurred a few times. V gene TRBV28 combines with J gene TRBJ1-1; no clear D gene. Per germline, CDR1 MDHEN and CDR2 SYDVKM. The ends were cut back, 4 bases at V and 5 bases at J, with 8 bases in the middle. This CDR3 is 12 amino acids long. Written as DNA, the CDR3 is TGTGCCAGCAGTTGGTCCGGGACTGAAGCTTTCTTT. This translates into CASSWSGTEAFF. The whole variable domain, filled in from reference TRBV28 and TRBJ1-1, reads DVKVTQSSRYLVKRTGEKVFLECVQDMDHENMFWYRQDPGLGLRLIYFSYDVKMKEKGDIPEGYSVSREKKERFSLILESASTNQTSMYLCASSWSGTEAFFGQGTRLTVV.